This TCR beta chain originates from a study of blood T cell repertoires in COVID-19. At the level of the study: Donors in the United States, Italy and Spain gave samples during acute or convalescent COVID-19. PBMCs, B-cell-depleted T cells, or T cells were the source of the cDNA or gDNA that made up the material.

Seattle patients were enrolled during active infection and followed longitudinally. CDR3 length: 17 residues. Trimming took off 6 bases at V and 4 bases at J, with 24 bases between the two ends. Germline lookup yields CDR1 LGHNA and CDR2 YSLEER. Per the original data handling: Researchers report that nucleated cell counts were estimated from reference gene primer amplification. TCRdb's copy holds only in-frame clones and misses some; the assay was immunoSEQ multiplex PCR. Clonal size and the V and J genes are those of that table, whereas D and trimming came from the DNA. The sample holds approximately 300,000 clones; 90% are singletons and the top ten take under 1.1%.

The sample was peripheral blood. The receptor comes from a woman aged 35 to 49 with COVID-19, enrolled during active disease. V gene TRBV4-3 combines with J gene TRBJ1-1; perhaps TRBD1 as D (6 bases). The CDR3 DNA follows: TGCGCCAGCAGAACGACCGGGACACCCCTTCGGAGCACTGAAGCTTTCTTT. Amino acid sequence: CASRTTGTPLRSTEAFF.